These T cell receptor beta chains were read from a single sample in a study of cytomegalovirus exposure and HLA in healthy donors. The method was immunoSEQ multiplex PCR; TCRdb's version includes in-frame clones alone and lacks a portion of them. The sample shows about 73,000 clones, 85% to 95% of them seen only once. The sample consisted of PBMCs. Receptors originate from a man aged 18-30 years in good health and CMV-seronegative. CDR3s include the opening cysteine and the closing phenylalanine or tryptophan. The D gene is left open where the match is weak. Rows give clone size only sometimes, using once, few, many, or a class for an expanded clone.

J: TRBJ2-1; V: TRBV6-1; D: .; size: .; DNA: TGTGCCAGCAGTTTCCTTGATGAGCAGTTCTTC; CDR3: CASSFLDEQFF
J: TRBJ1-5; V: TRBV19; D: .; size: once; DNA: TGTGCCAGTAGTATCCACCTGGGCATAGCGGATAATCAGCCCCAGCATTTT; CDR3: CASSIHLGIADNQPQHF
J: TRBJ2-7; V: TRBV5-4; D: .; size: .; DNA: TGTGCCAGCAGCTTTAGTCCGTCCTACGAGCAGTACTTC; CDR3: CASSFSPSYEQYF
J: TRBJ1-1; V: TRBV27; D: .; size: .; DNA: TGTGCCAGCAAAGTTTTCGGGTTCTCGAGGACTGAAGCTTTCTTT; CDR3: CASKVFGFSRTEAFF
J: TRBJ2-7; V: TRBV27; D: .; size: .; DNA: TGTGCCAGCAGTAGACAGACAACCTACGAGCAGTACTTC; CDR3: CASSRQTTYEQYF
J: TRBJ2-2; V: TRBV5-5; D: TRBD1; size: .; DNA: TGTGCCAGCAGCTCGACAGGGGGCGCGGGCACCGGGGAGCTGTTTTTT; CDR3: CASSSTGGAGTGELFF
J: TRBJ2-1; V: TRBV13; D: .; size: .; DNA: TGTGCCAGCTACCATTCGAGGAGGGAAAATGAGCAGTTCTTC; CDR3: CASYHSRRENEQFF
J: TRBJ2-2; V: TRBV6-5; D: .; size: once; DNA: TGTGCCAGCAGTGGGGGCAGTGCGAACACCGGGGAGCTGTTTTTT; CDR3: CASSGGSANTGELFF
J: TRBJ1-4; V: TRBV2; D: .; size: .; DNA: TGTGCCAGCAGTGCACAGGGTGGAACTAATGAAAAACTGTTTTTT; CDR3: CASSAQGGTNEKLFF
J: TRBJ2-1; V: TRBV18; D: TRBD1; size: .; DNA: TGTGCCAGCTCACAACTCCGGGACAGCTTAACCTACAATGAGCAGTTCTTC; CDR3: CASSQLRDSLTYNEQFF
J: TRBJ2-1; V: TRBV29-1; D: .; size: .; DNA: TGCAGCTCCATGGGAGGATGGACCTCAGCAAATAACAATGAGCAGTTCTTC; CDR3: CSSMGGWTSANNNEQFF
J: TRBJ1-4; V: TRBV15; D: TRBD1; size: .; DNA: TGTGCCACCAGCAGAGACACTACCCGGGACAGGGGATTATTTGATGAAAAACTGTTTTTT; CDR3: CATSRDTTRDRGLFDEKLFF
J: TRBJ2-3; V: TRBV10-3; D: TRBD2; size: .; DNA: TGTGCCATCGGGGGGGTCGTGGGAGATACGCAGTATTTT; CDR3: CAIGGVVGDTQYF
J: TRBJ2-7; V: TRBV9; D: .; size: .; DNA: TGTGCCAGCAGCGTAGCCACAGGAGACTACGAGCAGTACTTC; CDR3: CASSVATGDYEQYF
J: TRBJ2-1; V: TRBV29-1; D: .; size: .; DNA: TGCAGCGTCGACAGTTACAATGAGCAGTTCTTC; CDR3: CSVDSYNEQFF
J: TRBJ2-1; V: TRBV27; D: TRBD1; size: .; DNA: TGTGCCTCGACGGACAGGGAGGACAATGAGCAGTTCTTC; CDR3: CASTDREDNEQFF
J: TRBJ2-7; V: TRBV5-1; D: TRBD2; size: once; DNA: TGCGCCAGCAGCTCCGGGGGGGCCTACGAGCAGTACTTC; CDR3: CASSSGGAYEQYF
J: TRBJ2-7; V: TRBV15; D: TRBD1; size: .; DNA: TGTGCCACCAGCAGAACCTGGATGGGACAGGGTTCCTACGAGCAGTACTTC; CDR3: CATSRTWMGQGSYEQYF
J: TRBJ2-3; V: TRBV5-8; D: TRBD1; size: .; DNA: TGTGCCAGCAGCTTGGGACAGGGGCTATCTAGCACAGATACGCAGTATTTT; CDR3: CASSLGQGLSSTDTQYF
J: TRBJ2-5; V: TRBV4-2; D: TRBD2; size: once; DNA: TGTGCCAGCAGCCAAGGTGGCGGGGGGCCGCAAGAGACCCAGTACTTC; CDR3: CASSQGGGGPQETQYF
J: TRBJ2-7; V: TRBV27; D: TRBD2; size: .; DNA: TGTGCCAGCATCCCAACCCTGGGCAGGCGGGGGGACGAGCAGTACTTC; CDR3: CASIPTLGRRGDEQYF
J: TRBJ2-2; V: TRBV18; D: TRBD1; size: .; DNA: TGTGCCAGCTCACCAATAACCCAGGGGGAGACCGGGGAGCTGTTTTTT; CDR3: CASSPITQGETGELFF
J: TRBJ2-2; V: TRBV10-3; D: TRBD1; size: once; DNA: TGTGCCATCAATTACAGGGGCGCCGGGGAGCTGTTTTTT; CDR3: CAINYRGAGELFF
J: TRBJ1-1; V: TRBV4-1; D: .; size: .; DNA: TGCGCCAGCAGCCACCCGGGAGAGTGGACTGAAGCTTTCTTT; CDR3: CASSHPGEWTEAFF
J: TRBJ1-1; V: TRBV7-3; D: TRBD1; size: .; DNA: TGTGCCAGCAGCGCGGGACAGGGGGTTTCTGAAGCTTTCTTT; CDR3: CASSAGQGVSEAFF
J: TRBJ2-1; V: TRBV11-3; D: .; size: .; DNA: TGTGCCAGCAGCTTATGGCCCGCGGGTGATGAGCAGTTCTTC; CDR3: CASSLWPAGDEQFF
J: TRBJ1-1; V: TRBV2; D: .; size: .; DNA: TGTGCCAGCAGTGGGGCTAGCGGGAACACTGAAGCTTTCTTT; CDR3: CASSGASGNTEAFF
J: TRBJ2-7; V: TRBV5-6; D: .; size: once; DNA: TGTGCCAGCAGCTTGGCATACGAGCAGTACTTC; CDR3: CASSLAYEQYF
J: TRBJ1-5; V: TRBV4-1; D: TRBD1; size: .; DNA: TGCGCCAGCAGCCAAGTCTTCCCGACAGGGGTTAATCAGCCCCAGCATTTT; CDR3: CASSQVFPTGVNQPQHF
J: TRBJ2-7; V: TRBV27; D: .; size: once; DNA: TGTGCCAGCAGCCGAGGCCCATTGTACGAGCAGTACTTC; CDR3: CASSRGPLYEQYF
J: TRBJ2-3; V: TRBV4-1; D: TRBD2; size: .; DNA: TGCGCCAGCAGCCAGCCTCCGGGGGGGTACACAGATACGCAGTATTTT; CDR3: CASSQPPGGYTDTQYF
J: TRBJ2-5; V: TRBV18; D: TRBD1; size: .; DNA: TGTGCCAGCTCTCTGGACAGGGGGCTCGGCGAGACCCAGTACTTC; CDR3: CASSLDRGLGETQYF
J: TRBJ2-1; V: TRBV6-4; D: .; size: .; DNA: TGTGCCAGCAGTGACTGGGGGGGCCGGGACAATGAGCAGTTCTTC; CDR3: CASSDWGGRDNEQFF
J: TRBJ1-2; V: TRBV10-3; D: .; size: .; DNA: TGTGCCATCGAAGGGGGTAGCTATGGCTACACCTTC; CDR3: CAIEGGSYGYTF
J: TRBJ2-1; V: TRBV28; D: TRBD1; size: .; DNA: TGTGCCAGCAGTTTAGGGCTAGGGGGCCATGAGCAGTTCTTC; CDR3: CASSLGLGGHEQFF
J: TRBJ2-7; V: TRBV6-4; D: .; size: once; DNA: TGTGCCAGCCGCGACAGCGAACCGTCAACCTACGAGCAGTACTTC; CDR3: CASRDSEPSTYEQYF
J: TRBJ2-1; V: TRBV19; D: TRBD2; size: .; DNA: TGTGCCAGTAGTATAGGCGGGGGGGAATACAATGAGCAGTTCTTC; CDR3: CASSIGGGEYNEQFF
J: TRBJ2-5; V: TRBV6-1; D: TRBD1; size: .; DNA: TGTGCCAGCAGTGAAGCCAACAGGGGAATGGAGACCCAGTACTTC; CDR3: CASSEANRGMETQYF
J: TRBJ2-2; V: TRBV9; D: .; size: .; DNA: TGTGCCAGCAGCCCTCCGAACACCGGGGAGCTGTTTTTT; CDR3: CASSPPNTGELFF
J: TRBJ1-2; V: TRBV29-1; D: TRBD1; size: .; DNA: TGCAGCGTTGATCCCCGACAGGGGAAGAGCTACACCTTC; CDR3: CSVDPRQGKSYTF
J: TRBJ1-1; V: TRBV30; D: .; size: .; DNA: TGTGCCTGGAGTGTATGGACTAACACTGAAGCTTTCTTT; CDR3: CAWSVWTNTEAFF